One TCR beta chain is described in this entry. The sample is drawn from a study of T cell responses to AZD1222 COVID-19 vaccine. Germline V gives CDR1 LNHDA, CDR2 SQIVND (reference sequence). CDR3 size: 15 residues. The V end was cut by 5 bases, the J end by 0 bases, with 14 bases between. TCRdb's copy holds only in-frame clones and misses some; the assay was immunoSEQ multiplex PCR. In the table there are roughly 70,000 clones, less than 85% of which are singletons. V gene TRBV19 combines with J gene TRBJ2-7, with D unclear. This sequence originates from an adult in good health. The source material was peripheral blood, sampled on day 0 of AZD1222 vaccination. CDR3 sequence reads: CASSPMTASSYEQYF. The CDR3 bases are TGTGCCAGTAGTCCTATGACGGCGAGCTCCTACGAGCAGTACTTC.